The TCR beta chain under discussion was sequenced for a study of cytomegalovirus exposure and HLA in healthy donors. This clone appeared a single time. The germline gene is not matched at one end of the junction; a read error may be the cause. Use of 60 Vbeta and 13 Jbeta primers characterized the PCR. Data came from immunoSEQ multiplex PCR; TCRdb stores just in-frame clones and leaves some out. This sample has under 200,000 clones, with approximately 88% found just once. The germline CDR1 and CDR2 sequences are SGHTA and FQGTGA. The CDR3 sequence is 16 residues long. The clonotype was recovered from a boy younger than 18 in good health and CMV-seronegative. Sample: PBMCs. The genes are TRBV7-3 and TRBJ2-2; maybe TRBD2 (6 bases). The CDR3 is CASSLSGPQGTGELFF. CDR3 DNA: TGTGCCAGCAGTTTAAGCGGGCCCCAAGGCACCGGGGAGCTGTTTTTT.